This paragraph covers one TCR beta chain sequence. The germline gives CDR1 SGHRS, CDR2 YFSETQ. Trimming left V 4 bases short and J 5 bases short, with 18 bases between. The CDR3 is 15 residues long. This record belongs to a study of blood T cell repertoires in COVID-19. Sequencing was performed with immunoSEQ multiplex PCR; in TCRdb, only in-frame clones are kept and a portion is missing. The data hold 200,000 to 300,000 clones, with more than 65% observed a single time. The chain carries TRBV5-1 and TRBJ1-1; no reliable D call. Sequenced material: peripheral blood. The sequence was collected from a woman older than 75 with acute or convalescent COVID-19. CDR3 DNA: TGCGCCAGCAGCCCTTTATCGGTAGGGAGGACTGAAGCTTTCTTT. It specifies CASSPLSVGRTEAFF. The entire variable domain, with the rest obtained from reference TRBV5-1 and TRBJ1-1, is as follows: KAGVTQTPRYLIKTRGQQVTLSCSPISGHRSVSWYQQTPGQGLQFLFEYFSETQRNKGNFPGRFSGRQFSNSRSEMNVSTLELGDSALYLCASSPLSVGRTEAFFGQGTRLTVV.